The TCR beta chain under discussion was sequenced for a study of cytomegalovirus exposure and HLA in healthy donors. The overall study: As released early, the data held roughly 85 million unique TCRs from HLA-typed donors. Study observations and caveats: The study labeled 150 to 200 TCR beta chains cytomegalovirus-associated. Later analysis identified a missense DCLRE1C variant that was linked to TCR beta V- and J-gene trimming. Roughly even sequencing depth across donors was the assumption behind the presence/absence analyses.

As for this clone: Its antigen is not known. The junction does not match germline at one end; this may be a read error.

The germline CDR1 and CDR2 sequences are LGHNA and YNFKEQ. The CDR3 loop spans 13 amino acids. Primers: 60 Vbeta forward and 13 Jbeta reverse. Using immunoSEQ multiplex PCR, the repertoire was profiled, and TCRdb retains in-frame clones only, with some absent. The top ten hold approximately 1.5% of the sample, which has 150,000 or so clones, over 60% seen once. The sequence was obtained from a girl aged 5 to 17 in good health and CMV-seronegative. The material sequenced was PBMCs. The chain is built from TRBV4-2 and TRBJ1-2; 9 nucleotides line up with TRBD1. CDR3 DNA sequence: TGTGCCAGCAGCTCCCCGGGACAGGGTACAATCTACTTC. It translates to CASSSPGQGTIYF.